There are a few counts of the clone carrying this TCR beta chain. Antigen: not known. The germline gives CDR1 DFQATT, CDR2 SNEGSKA (reference sequence). The ends lost 5 bases at V and 2 bases at J; junction bases unmatched: 6. The CDR3 loop spans 14 amino acids. From the reads, TCRdb called clonotypes with MiXCR, one entry per CDR3 protein. The sample yields roughly 120,000 distinct CDR3 sequences, 10% seen once. This record comes from a study of T cell repertoires in cytomegalovirus infection. Study information: CMV infection together with matching HLA type was indicated by public TCR beta signatures.

The sequence came from a human donor in good health (CMV status not recorded). Some clones in this sample may be carry-over from other donors' samples. The chain is built from TRBV20-1 and TRBJ2-3, with TRBD2 identical over 8 bases. Material for sequencing was PBMCs, sequenced either directly or after in vitro stimulation (not recorded which). CDR3 sequence reads: CSAWETSVTDTQYF. CDR3 sequence (DNA): TGCAGTGCTTGGGAGACTAGCGTCACAGATACGCAGTATTTT.